The 2 T cell receptor beta chains in this list originate from one sample, sequenced in a study of T cells after yellow fever vaccination. TCRdb redid the calling of the 5' RACE reads with MiXCR, one entry per CDR3 protein. The sample records 100,000 to 150,000 distinct CDR3 sequences, approximately 9% being singletons. This material consisted of CD8+ T cells sorted from PBMCs, taken on the day of the yellow fever booster vaccination. Receptors were obtained from a young man who received the YFV17D yellow fever vaccine.

This CDR3 reads CASSQDWPSGSTDTQYF. The CDR3 nucleotides read TGTGCCAGCAGCCAAGATTGGCCTAGCGGTAGCACAGATACGCAGTATTTT. The chain is built from TRBV4-2 and TRBJ2-3; 7 bases align to TRBD2. CDR3 length equals 17 residues. CDR1 and CDR2 from the germline V gene are LGHNA and YNFKEQ. The V segment lost 0 bases and the J segment 0 bases; nucleotides outside the gene matches: 6.

This clonotype appeared a few times. In DNA form, the CDR3 reads TGTGCCAGCAGCCCAGGGGGGGGGGAGACCCAGTACTTC. This codes for CASSPGGGETQYF. This chain links TRBV7-7 with TRBJ2-5; D could derive from TRBD1 or TRBD2 (7 bases each). V was trimmed by 5 bases and J by 5 bases, leaving 12 bases between them. The CDR3 length is 13 residues. Germline lookup yields CDR1 SSHAT and CDR2 FNYEAQ (reference sequence). Based on the CDR3 plus reference TRBV7-7 and TRBJ2-5, the full variable domain is GAGVSQSPRYKVTKRGQDVTLRCDPISSHATLYWYQQALGQGPEFLTYFNYEAQPDKSGLPSDRFSAERPEGSISTLTIQRTEQRDSAMYRCASSPGGGETQYFGPGTRLLVL.